This T cell receptor beta chain was identified in a study of T cells in Graves' hyperthyroidism and ophthalmopathy. Broader study findings: Ophthalmopathy was predicted by the model a median of roughly 6.7 months ahead of onset. In the blood, most expanded thyroid clonotypes above 0.001 appeared as well.

Regions amplified from RNA transcripts were the TCR beta CDR3 regions. In the first-round RT-PCR of the TCR CDR3, the HTBI primer set was used. TCRdb fed the multiplex PCR reads into MiXCR, producing one record per CDR3 protein. The table lists a few hundred thousand distinct CDR3 sequences, roughly 18% of them singletons. CDR1 is DFQATT and CDR2 is SNEGSKA in the germline V gene (reference sequence). V was pared by 5 bases and J by 0 bases, with 6 bases of the junction left unmatched. The CDR3 contains 14 residues. In regard to this clonotype: Its antigen is undetermined.

The authors deemed Graves' hyperthyroidism stable absent ophthalmopathy progression within 18 months. The sequenced material came from blood. The TCR originated in a woman aged 45-60 years with Graves' hyperthyroidism. The rearrangement links TRBV20-1 to TRBJ1-2; 7 nucleotides match TRBD1. This CDR3 reads CSAQGDWANYGYTF. The CDR3 DNA reads as TGCAGTGCTCAGGGGGACTGGGCTAACTATGGCTACACCTTC.